These T cell receptor beta chains were read from a single sample in a study of OX40 agonist ivuxolimab in advanced cancers. TCRdb's table, derived via immunoSEQ multiplex PCR, lists solely in-frame clones and lacks some. The sample contains about 12,000 clones, 86% of which appear only once. The sequences come from CD4+ or CD8+ T cells sorted from blood, collected in a trial of the OX40 agonist ivuxolimab. The receptor set was obtained from an adult with an advanced solid tumor such as melanoma, head and neck, liver or kidney cancer. Both conserved end residues are part of each CDR3. D genes are given only for firm matches. Part of the rows lack a size; the others show once, few, many or a class for expanded clones.

D	size	V	J	DNA	CDR3
.	.	TRBV14	TRBJ1-1	TGTGCCAGCTCCGGTGCCACTGAAGCTTTCTTT	CASSGATEAFF
TRBD2	.	TRBV7-2	TRBJ2-3	TGTGCCAGCAGCCACTGTGGGGGCGGGGGGGTAGATACGCAGTATTTT	CASSHCGGGGVDTQYF
.	.	TRBV5-8	TRBJ2-5	TGTGCCAGCAGCTTCAGGGACCAAGAGACCCAGTACTTC	CASSFRDQETQYF
TRBD1	.	TRBV7-6	TRBJ2-5	TGTGCCAGCAGCACCTGGGACAGGGCGGGGGAGACCCAGTACTTC	CASSTWDRAGETQYF
.	.	TRBV28	TRBJ2-7	TGTGCCAGCAGGGGCGGGACTTTCCTTACCTACGAGCAGTACTTC	CASRGGTFLTYEQYF
TRBD2	.	TRBV19	TRBJ2-7	TGTGCCAGTAGTTTGGCTAGCGGGACCTACGAGCAGTACTTC	CASSLASGTYEQYF
.	.	TRBV29-1	TRBJ2-7	TGCAGCGTGCTGGAGCGGAGCTCCTACGAGCAGTACTTC	CSVLERSSYEQYF
.	few	TRBV4-3	TRBJ1-6	TGCGCCAGCAGCCAATCCATGACAGAGTATAATTCACCCCTCCACTTT	CASSQSMTEYNSPLHF
.	.	TRBV5-1	TRBJ2-7	TGCGCCAGCAGTCAAGGGACGGACTACGAGCAGTACTTC	CASSQGTDYEQYF
.	.	TRBV5-4	TRBJ2-7	TGTGCCAGCAGCTTGGATCCAGGAACCTACGAGCAGTACTTC	CASSLDPGTYEQYF
.	.	TRBV21-1	TRBJ2-2	TGTGCCAGCAGCCCCGGGGGAATAGCGGGAGTAGGCGGGGAGCTGTTTTTT	CASSPGGIAGVGGELFF
TRBD2	.	TRBV13	TRBJ2-7	TGTGCCAGCAGCCCTTGGCTCAGCGGGAGAGTTTACGAGCAGTACTTC	CASSPWLSGRVYEQYF
TRBD2	once	TRBV7-2	TRBJ2-5	TGTGCCAGCAGCTCGGGACTAGCGCTCGAGACCCAGTACTTC	CASSSGLALETQYF
.	.	TRBV30	TRBJ2-1	TGTGCCTGGAGGTCGGGCTATGAGCAGTTCTTC	CAWRSGYEQFF
.	medium-sized	TRBV5-1	TRBJ2-7	TGCGCCAGCAGCCTGGATGGGGGAACCTACGAGCAGTACTTC	CASSLDGGTYEQYF
.	.	TRBV11-3	TRBJ2-5	TGTGCCAGCAGCTTTGGCCCAGAGACCCAGTACTTC	CASSFGPETQYF
.	.	TRBV10-2	TRBJ2-7	TGCGCCAGCAGCGTCGACAGGCCCTACGAGCAGTACTTC	CASSVDRPYEQYF